Listed below are T cell receptor beta chains from one sample, sequenced in a study of cytomegalovirus exposure and HLA in healthy donors. TCRdb's table, derived via immunoSEQ multiplex PCR, lists solely in-frame clones and lacks some. The data show about 160,000 clones, with roughly 80% seen just once and about 1% held by the top ten. Material: PBMCs. The receptors were gathered from a young man in good health and CMV-seronegative. Both conserved end residues are part of each CDR3. The D gene is left open where the match is weak. Expanded clones are given a class, and other clones once, few, many or no size at all.

j_call v_call clone_size d_call cdr3_nt cdr3_aa
TRBJ1-5 TRBV19 NA NA TGTGCCAGTAGTATAGTGAGAAAAGGCAATCAGCCCCAGCATTTT CASSIVRKGNQPQHF
TRBJ2-2 TRBV7-6 NA NA TGTGCCAGCAGCTTAGGCGTGGCCGGGGAGCTGTTTTTT CASSLGVAGELFF
TRBJ2-7 TRBV9 once TRBD2 TGTGCCAGCAGCGAGGAAGCGGGAGGGTACGAGCAGTACTTC CASSEEAGGYEQYF
TRBJ2-2 TRBV29-1 once TRBD1 TGCAGCGTTGAAGGGGACAGGGGGAAAGGGTACACCGGGGAGCTGTTTTTT CSVEGDRGKGYTGELFF
TRBJ2-3 TRBV6-4 NA NA TGTGCCAGCAGTCCTACTAGCTCCGGGACGCAGTATTTT CASSPTSSGTQYF
TRBJ1-2 TRBV5-1 NA TRBD1 TGCGCCAGCAGCTTACGGACAGGTGGGGATTTCTATGGCTACACCTTC CASSLRTGGDFYGYTF
TRBJ2-7 TRBV13 NA TRBD2 TGTGCCAGCAGCTTAGGTACGTCGCTAGCGGGAGTTCTTAAATTCGAGCAGTACTTC CASSLGTSLAGVLKFEQYF
TRBJ2-7 TRBV6-5 NA NA TGTGCCAGCAGTCGAGGGACAACCTTCTCCTACGAGCAGTACTTC CASSRGTTFSYEQYF
TRBJ1-1 TRBV11-3 NA NA TGTGCCAGCAGCTTGGGTCCGGGGAACACTGAAGCTTTCTTT CASSLGPGNTEAFF
TRBJ2-5 TRBV5-1 NA TRBD2 TGCGCCAGCAGCCAAACGACTAGCCCCGGAGAGACCCAGTACTTC CASSQTTSPGETQYF
TRBJ2-3 TRBV29-1 NA TRBD2 TGCAGCCTCGGGCCGACTAGCGGCAGCACAGATACGCAGTATTTT CSLGPTSGSTDTQYF
TRBJ1-4 TRBV6-5 NA NA TGTGCCAGCAGCGACCGGGACGGAGGGGCTGAAAAACTGTTTTTT CASSDRDGGAEKLFF
TRBJ2-3 TRBV10-2 few NA TGCGCCAGCAGTGAGGGCTCCCCAGATACGCAGTATTTT CASSEGSPDTQYF
TRBJ2-2 TRBV5-1 NA NA TGCGCCAGCAGCCCCGAGGGGGTTAGCAACACCGGGGAGCTGTTTTTT CASSPEGVSNTGELFF
TRBJ1-4 TRBV5-4 NA TRBD1 TGTGCCAGCAGCCGTATTCCGGGACAGCTTGAAAAACTGTTTTTT CASSRIPGQLEKLFF